This TCR beta chain was sequenced during a study of shared clonotypes between healthy human individuals. Study-level results: A handful of donors showed sharing of around 5% of naive CD4 clonotypes. Rarefaction analysis demonstrated incomplete sorted-subset sequencing notwithstanding large depth.

This clone was seen only once. What it recognizes is unknown. In the source study's methods: Filtering was not the same, since immunoSEQ gave junction-only sequences without quality scores. This table comes from immunoSEQ multiplex PCR, and its TCRdb copy is limited to in-frame clones, with some not included. The V and J calls and clone size are taken from that table; D and trimming were inferred from the DNA. Of more than 850,000 clones in the sample, approximately 80% were seen once. CDR1 is MNHEY and CDR2 is SMNVEV in the germline V gene (reference sequence). CDR3 length: 12 residues. Trimming shortened V by 6 bases and J by 1 base, and 6 bases separated the two germline ends.

Sequenced input: memory CD4+ T cells from PBMCs. Regarding subset: CD45RA-negative fraction. The receptor's source is a man aged 18 to 30 in good health. Some clones in this sample may be carry-over from other donors' samples. The chain is built from TRBV27 and TRBJ1-1; D not resolved. DNA of the CDR3: TGTGCCAGCAGGAGGCCGAACACTGAAGCTTTCTTT. This gives the protein CASRRPNTEAFF.